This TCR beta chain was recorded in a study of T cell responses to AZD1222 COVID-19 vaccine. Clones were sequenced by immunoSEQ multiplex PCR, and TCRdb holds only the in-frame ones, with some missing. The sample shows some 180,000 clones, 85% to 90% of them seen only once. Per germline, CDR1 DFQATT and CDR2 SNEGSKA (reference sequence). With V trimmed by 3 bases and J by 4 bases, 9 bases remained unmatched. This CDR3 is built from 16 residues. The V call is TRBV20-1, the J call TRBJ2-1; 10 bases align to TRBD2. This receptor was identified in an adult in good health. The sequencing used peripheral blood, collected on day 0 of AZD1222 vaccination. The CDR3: CSASKVGLAMYNEQFF. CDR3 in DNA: TGCAGTGCTAGTAAAGTGGGACTAGCGATGTACAATGAGCAGTTCTTC.